The sequence of this T cell receptor beta chain was determined in a study of T cell responses to AZD1222 COVID-19 vaccine. Notes on the study in general: The CD4 TCRs associated with vaccination extended across spike and predominated at 160-218 and 743-854.

Repertoires were generated with immunoSEQ multiplex PCR, while TCRdb's copy carries only in-frame clones and drops some. This table has under 300,000 clones, approximately 95% appearing once. The CDR3 has 13 residues. From germline, CDR1 is MNHEY and CDR2 SVGAGI. V gave up 6 bases and J gave up 2 bases, with 10 bases separating them. Notes on this clone: Its specificity is not known. Other DNA sequences from this sample encode an identical CDR3 as well.

The chain recombines TRBV6-5 with TRBJ1-2, with no clear D. This clonotype originated in an adult in good health. The specimen was peripheral blood, collected on day 0 of AZD1222 vaccination. The CDR3 sequence: CASSRDSNYGYTF. CDR3 sequence (DNA): TGTGCCAGCAGCCGTGACTCCAACTATGGCTACACCTTC.